The entry below gives a single TCR beta chain sequence along with its context. These data originate in a study of blood T cell repertoires in COVID-19. Study information: Collection of acute and convalescent COVID-19 samples took place in the United States, Italy and Spain.

As handled by the study authors: Using reference gene primer amplification, nucleated cell counts were estimated. Sequencing was performed with immunoSEQ multiplex PCR; in TCRdb, only in-frame clones are kept and a portion is missing. V, J and clone size derive from that table, while D and trimming were established from the DNA sequence. This table has hundreds of thousands of clones, over 70% appearing once. V lost 4 bases, J lost 0 bases, and 14 bases lay in between. Looked up from germline, CDR1 is SGDLS and CDR2 is YYNGEE. The CDR3 totals 15 residues. This chain uses TRBV9 with TRBJ2-7, with a tentative D call TRBD2 (6 bases). The sample was peripheral blood. This TCR derives from a woman between 45 and 60 years old with acute or convalescent COVID-19. CDR3 sequence: CASSTRDGRSYEQYF. CDR3 DNA sequence: TGTGCCAGCAGCACGCGGGACGGACGCTCCTACGAGCAGTACTTC.